This T cell receptor beta chain stems from a study of OX40 agonist ivuxolimab in advanced cancers. In terms of the full investigation: Ivuxolimab was a fully human IgG2 agonistic monoclonal antibody targeting the costimulatory receptor OX40 (CD134). Intravenous ivuxolimab was administered to patients every 2 weeks at six dose levels: 0.01, 0.1, 0.3, 1.5, 3 and 10 mg/kg. Among the roughly 52 dose-escalation patients, some 19 had hepatocellular carcinoma, approximately 15 melanoma, 9 renal cell carcinoma and 9 head and neck cancer. A male proportion of roughly 85% and a mean age of around 60 years, ranging from about 23 to 90, were recorded for the dose-escalation cohort. Patients were allowed to have had prior anti-PD-1, anti-PD-L1 or anti-CTLA-4 therapy, and approximately 40% of the dose-escalation patients had previously received checkpoint inhibitors. Partial responses occurred in three dose-escalation patients: two with cutaneous melanoma and one with hepatocellular carcinoma. The point of sequencing TCRbeta in the periphery was to test whether ivuxolimab changed TCR sequence diversity and drove clonal T-cell expansion. The monotherapy dose-escalation portion (N ≈ 57 patients) of the phase I ivuxolimab trial is reported in the paper. Points the paper makes about the study in general: At doses of 0.1 to 3.0 mg/kg, clonal expansion of both CD4+ and CD8+ T cells in blood was seen between baseline and week 6. On average, CD8+ T cells showed more expanded clones than CD4+ T cells after ivuxolimab. The antigen specificity of the clonally expanded peripheral T cells was not determined. Partial responders in the 0.1-3.0 mg/kg groups had among the lowest normalized peripheral clonal expansion, especially among CD8+ T cells. Low levels of normalized T-cell clonal expansion were also seen in some nonresponding patients.

The CDR3 numbers 16 residues from cysteine through phenylalanine. Only the CDR3 DNA is retained, 48 bases long and in frame from the first base. V is pruned by 6 bases and J by 2 bases, leaving 9 bases of the junction without a gene match. Looking up the germline V gene yields CDR1 KGHSH and CDR2 LQKENI. The trial excluded patients who had a history of autoimmune disease or who were on systemic immunosuppression. Peripheral blood for TCR sequencing was collected from all dose cohorts at baseline, on cycle 4 day 1, and on cycle 7 day 1. The samples were drawn from a first-in-human, open-label, multicenter phase I dose-escalation trial of ivuxolimab. Adults with locally advanced or metastatic melanoma, renal cell carcinoma, hepatocellular carcinoma or head and neck squamous cell carcinoma were enrolled in the trial. Before TCR sequencing, CD4+ T cells and CD8+ T cells were sorted from peripheral blood as separate populations.

Concerning this clone itself: The target of this receptor is not known. No qualities accompany the bases; no much larger clone lies one base away.

Genomic DNA was extracted from sorted cells for sequencing of the TCRbeta CDR3 region. The immunoSEQ Assay was used to sequence the TCRbeta CDR3 regions. This immuneACCESS table, as held by TCRdb, lists in-frame sequences with V and J called but not all clones. Of the missing ones, under half trace to an unresolved V gene in checked studies; the others have no known cause. This sample gives 36,000 or so clones in total; 81% of them show up just once. The ten largest clones take up approximately 22% of the sample. The chain links TRBV18 with TRBJ2-3, and 9 bases in between align with TRBD2. The input for sequencing was CD4+ or CD8+ T cells sorted from blood, taken in a trial of the OX40 agonist ivuxolimab. The origin of this receptor is an adult with an advanced solid tumor such as melanoma, head and neck, liver or kidney cancer. In nucleotides, the sequence is TGTGCCAGCTCTACCCTCGGGACTAGCAACACAGATACGCAGTATTTT. It is translated as CASSTLGTSNTDTQYF.